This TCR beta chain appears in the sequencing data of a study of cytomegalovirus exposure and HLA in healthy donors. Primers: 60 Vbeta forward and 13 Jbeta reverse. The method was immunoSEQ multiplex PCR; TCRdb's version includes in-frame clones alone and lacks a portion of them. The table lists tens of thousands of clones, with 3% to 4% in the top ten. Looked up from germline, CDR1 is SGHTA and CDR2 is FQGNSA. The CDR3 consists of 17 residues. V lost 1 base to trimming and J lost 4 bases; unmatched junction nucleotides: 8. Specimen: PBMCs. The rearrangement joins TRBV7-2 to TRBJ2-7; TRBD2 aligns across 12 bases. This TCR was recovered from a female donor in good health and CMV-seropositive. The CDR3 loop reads CASSLVPGLAGPYEQYF. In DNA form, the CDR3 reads TGTGCCAGCAGCTTAGTCCCGGGACTAGCGGGTCCTTACGAGCAGTACTTC.